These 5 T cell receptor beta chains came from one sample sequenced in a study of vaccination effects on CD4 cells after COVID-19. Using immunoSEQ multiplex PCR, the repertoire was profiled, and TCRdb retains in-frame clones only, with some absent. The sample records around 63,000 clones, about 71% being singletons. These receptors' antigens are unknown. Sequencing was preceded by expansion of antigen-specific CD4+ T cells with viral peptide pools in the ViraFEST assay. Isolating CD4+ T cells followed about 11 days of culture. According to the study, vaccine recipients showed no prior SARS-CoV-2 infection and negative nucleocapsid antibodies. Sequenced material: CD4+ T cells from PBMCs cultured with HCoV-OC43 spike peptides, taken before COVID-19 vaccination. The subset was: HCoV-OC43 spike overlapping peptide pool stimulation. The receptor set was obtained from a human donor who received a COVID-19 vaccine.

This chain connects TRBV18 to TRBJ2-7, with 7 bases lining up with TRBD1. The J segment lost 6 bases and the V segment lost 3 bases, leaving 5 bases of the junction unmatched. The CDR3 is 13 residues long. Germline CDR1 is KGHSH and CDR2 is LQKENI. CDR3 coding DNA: TGTGCCAGCTCACCTGGGGCAGGGGGCGAGCAGTACGTC. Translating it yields CASSPGAGGEQYV.

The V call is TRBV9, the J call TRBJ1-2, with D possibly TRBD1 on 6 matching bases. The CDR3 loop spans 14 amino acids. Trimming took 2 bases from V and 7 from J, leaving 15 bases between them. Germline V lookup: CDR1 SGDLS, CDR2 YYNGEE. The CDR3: CASSVRMGAGGYTF. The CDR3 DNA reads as TGTGCCAGCAGCGTCCGTATGGGGGCGGGTGGCTACACCTTC.

CDR3 sequence reads: CASSASGGARIEQYV. The CDR3 coding sequence is TGTGCCAGCTCGGCTAGCGGGGGGGCAAGGATCGAGCAGTACGTC. The rearrangement links TRBV18 to TRBJ2-7; 12 bases fit TRBD2. With V trimmed by 6 bases and J by 6 bases, 9 bases remained unmatched. The germline gives CDR1 KGHSH, CDR2 LQKENI. The CDR3 loop spans 15 amino acids.

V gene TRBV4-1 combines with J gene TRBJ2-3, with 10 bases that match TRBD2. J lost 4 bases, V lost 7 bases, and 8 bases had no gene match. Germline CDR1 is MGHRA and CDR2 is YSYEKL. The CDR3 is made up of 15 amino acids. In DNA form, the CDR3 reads TGCGCCAGCACAAAAGCTAGCGGGGGTTCAGATACGCAGTATTTT. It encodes CASTKASGGSDTQYF.

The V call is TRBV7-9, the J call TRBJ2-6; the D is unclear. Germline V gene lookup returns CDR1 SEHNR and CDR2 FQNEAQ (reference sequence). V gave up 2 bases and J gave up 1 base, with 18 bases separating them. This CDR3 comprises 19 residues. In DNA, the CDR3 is TGTGCCAGCAGCTTACTCCTTGGACGCCTTTATTCTGGGGCCAACGTCCTGACTTTC. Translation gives CASSLLLGRLYSGANVLTF.